Listed below are T cell receptor beta chains from one sample, sequenced in a study of blood T cell repertoires in COVID-19. TCRdb's table, derived via immunoSEQ multiplex PCR, lists solely in-frame clones and lacks some. The sample lists about 470,000 clones, about 90% seen once, with 0.7% in the top ten. The sequencing input was PBMCs or T cells enriched from blood (not recorded which). These receptors were obtained from a young woman who had recovered from COVID-19. CDR3s include the opening cysteine and the closing phenylalanine or tryptophan. D genes are given only for firm matches. For some rows the clone size is stated as once, few or many, or as a class when expanded; others skip it.

V	size	J	D	CDR3	DNA
TRBV7-3	NA	TRBJ2-3	NA	CASSSLGTDTQYF	TGTGCCAGCAGCTCCTTAGGCACAGATACGCAGTATTTT
TRBV27	NA	TRBJ1-5	NA	CASSLLAVNSNQPQHF	TGTGCCAGCAGCCTACTAGCGGTCAATAGCAATCAGCCCCAGCATTTT
TRBV5-6	NA	TRBJ1-4	NA	CASSLGADGEKLFF	TGTGCCAGCAGCTTAGGAGCAGATGGGGAAAAACTGTTTTTT
TRBV20-1	NA	TRBJ2-1	TRBD2	CSASDTSGGFNEQFF	TGCAGTGCTAGTGATACTAGCGGGGGATTCAATGAGCAGTTCTTC
TRBV6-1	many	TRBJ1-2	TRBD1	CASSEEQGVLNPYGYTF	TGTGCCAGCAGTGAAGAGCAGGGGGTCTTGAATCCCTATGGCTACACCTTC
TRBV2	few	TRBJ1-1	NA	CASRFLRDTEAFF	TGTGCCAGTCGTTTTTTGCGTGACACTGAAGCTTTCTTT
TRBV11-2	few	TRBJ1-2	NA	CASSLDRNRDRYGYTF	TGTGCCAGCAGCTTAGATCGTAACAGGGATCGCTATGGCTACACCTTC
TRBV12-5	NA	TRBJ2-7	NA	CASAFSGPYEQYF	TGTGCTAGTGCTTTTAGCGGCCCCTACGAGCAGTACTTC
TRBV5-1	NA	TRBJ1-1	NA	CASSSLMNTEAFF	TGCGCCAGCAGCTCTCTTATGAACACTGAAGCTTTCTTT
TRBV28	once	TRBJ2-5	TRBD2	CASSAPTSGVGETQYF	TGTGCCAGCAGCGCTCCTACTAGCGGGGTGGGAGAGACCCAGTACTTC
TRBV5-5	NA	TRBJ2-7	TRBD1	CASTRGQGGEQYF	TGTGCCAGTACCCGGGGACAGGGAGGCGAGCAGTACTTC
TRBV5-1	NA	TRBJ2-3	NA	CASSLALGATRDTQYF	TGCGCCAGCAGCTTGGCCCTTGGGGCCACCAGAGATACGCAGTATTTT
TRBV7-2	NA	TRBJ1-6	NA	CASSPGGGTLPLHF	TGTGCCAGCAGCCCCGGGGGGGGGACTTTACCCCTCCACTTT
TRBV9	NA	TRBJ2-5	NA	CASSQQGWETQYF	TGTGCCAGCAGCCAACAGGGTTGGGAGACCCAGTACTTC
TRBV4-1	NA	TRBJ2-1	TRBD2	CASSKIPSGGVNEQFF	TGCGCCAGCAGCAAAATTCCTAGCGGGGGGGTTAATGAGCAGTTCTTC
TRBV19	once	TRBJ1-1	NA	CASSIVAGGTEAFF	TGTGCCAGTAGTATAGTTGCGGGGGGCACTGAAGCTTTCTTT
TRBV25-1	NA	TRBJ1-1	TRBD1	CASSSFGTDNEAFF	TGTGCCAGCAGTTCGTTTGGGACAGATAATGAAGCTTTCTTT
TRBV7-9	NA	TRBJ1-2	NA	CASSLPPLGYTF	TGTGCCAGCAGTCTCCCCCCACTTGGCTACACCTTC
TRBV27	NA	TRBJ2-7	TRBD1	CASSLGQGRLYEQYF	TGTGCCAGCAGTTTAGGACAGGGGAGACTCTACGAGCAGTACTTC
TRBV5-5	NA	TRBJ1-4	NA	CASSLGDRKNEKLFF	TGTGCCAGCAGCTTGGGCGACAGAAAAAATGAAAAACTGTTTTTT
TRBV2	NA	TRBJ1-1	NA	CASSDTYTEAFF	TGTGCCAGCAGTGATACTTACACTGAAGCTTTCTTT
TRBV27	NA	TRBJ1-1	NA	CASSLGSRDTEAFF	TGTGCCAGCAGTTTGGGGAGCCGGGACACTGAAGCTTTCTTT
TRBV4-1	NA	TRBJ1-6	NA	CASSHLQGKGANSPLHF	TGCGCCAGCAGCCACCTACAGGGTAAAGGGGCCAATTCACCCCTCCACTTT
TRBV19	NA	TRBJ2-7	NA	CASSTFGGSSYEQYF	TGTGCCAGTAGCACTTTTGGGGGGAGTTCCTACGAGCAGTACTTC
TRBV12-5	NA	TRBJ1-4	TRBD1	CASGSNPTGGGEKLFF	TGTGCTAGTGGTTCGAACCCCACAGGGGGCGGCGAAAAACTGTTTTTT
TRBV19	once	TRBJ2-7	TRBD1	CASSLIAGQGAGEQYF	TGTGCCAGTAGTTTAATCGCGGGACAGGGGGCAGGAGAGCAGTACTTC
TRBV9	NA	TRBJ2-3	TRBD2	CASSVNLAGVRDTQYF	TGTGCCAGCAGCGTAAACCTAGCGGGGGTGAGAGATACGCAGTATTTT
TRBV6-5	few	TRBJ2-3	NA	CASRLLSTDTQYF	TGTGCCAGCAGACTTCTAAGCACAGATACGCAGTATTTT
TRBV7-6	once	TRBJ1-2	NA	CASSLAGGGDSGYTF	TGTGCCAGCAGCTTAGCGGGGGGGGGAGACAGTGGCTACACCTTC
TRBV7-8	NA	TRBJ1-2	NA	CASSPDSYGYTF	TGTGCCAGCAGCCCAGACAGCTATGGCTACACCTTC
TRBV9	NA	TRBJ2-1	TRBD2	CASSPDGGLAGWNEQFF	TGTGCCAGCAGCCCGGACGGAGGACTAGCGGGGTGGAATGAGCAGTTCTTC
TRBV3-1/TRBV3-2	NA	TRBJ2-1	TRBD1	CASSQERVTGTDYNEQFF	TGTGCCAGCAGCCAAGAAAGGGTAACCGGGACAGACTACAATGAGCAGTTCTTC
TRBV18	NA	TRBJ1-2	NA	CASSPADGYTF	TGTGCCAGCTCACCGGCCGATGGCTACACCTTC
TRBV11-2	NA	TRBJ1-1	TRBD1	CASTLDRGSGEAFF	TGTGCCAGCACCCTGGACAGGGGGTCTGGTGAAGCTTTCTTT
TRBV11-2	NA	TRBJ2-1	TRBD1	CASSHLPGTGDSEQFF	TGTGCCAGCAGCCACCTCCCCGGGACCGGGGACAGTGAGCAGTTCTTC
TRBV30	NA	TRBJ1-6	NA	CAWSVKRQTNSPLHF	TGTGCCTGGAGTGTAAAACGACAGACTAATTCACCCCTCCACTTT
TRBV5-3	once	TRBJ1-5	NA	CARSFSRDSNQPQHF	TGTGCCAGAAGCTTTTCCCGGGATAGCAATCAGCCCCAGCATTTT